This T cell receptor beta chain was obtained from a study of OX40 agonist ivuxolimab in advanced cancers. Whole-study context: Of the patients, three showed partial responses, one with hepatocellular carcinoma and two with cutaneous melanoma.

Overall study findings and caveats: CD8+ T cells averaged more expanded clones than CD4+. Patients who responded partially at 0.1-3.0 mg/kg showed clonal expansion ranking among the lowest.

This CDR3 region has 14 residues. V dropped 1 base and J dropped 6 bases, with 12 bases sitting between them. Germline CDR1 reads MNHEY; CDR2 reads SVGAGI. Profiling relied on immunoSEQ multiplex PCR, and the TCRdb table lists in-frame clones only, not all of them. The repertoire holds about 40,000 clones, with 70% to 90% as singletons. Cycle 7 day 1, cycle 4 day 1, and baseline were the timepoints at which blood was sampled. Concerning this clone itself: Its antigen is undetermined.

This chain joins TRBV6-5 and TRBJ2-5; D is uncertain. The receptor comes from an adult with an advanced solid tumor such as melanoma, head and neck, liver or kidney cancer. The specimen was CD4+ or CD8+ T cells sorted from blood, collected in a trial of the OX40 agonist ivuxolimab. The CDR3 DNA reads TGTGCCAGCAGTTACTATGACTCCTCGAAGACCCAGTACTTC. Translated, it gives CASSYYDSSKTQYF.